One sample yielded the 7 T cell receptor beta chains listed below, sequenced in a study of OX40 agonist ivuxolimab in advanced cancers. Assay used: immunoSEQ multiplex PCR; TCRdb lists only in-frame clones, some missing. The table has 70,000 or so clones, about 93% seen once. The starting material was CD4+ or CD8+ T cells sorted from blood, obtained in a trial of the OX40 agonist ivuxolimab. These receptors were taken from an adult with an advanced solid tumor such as melanoma, head and neck, liver or kidney cancer.

The chain uses TRBV4-1 and TRBJ1-1, with a possible D match to TRBD1 (6 bases). Germline V gives CDR1 MGHRA, CDR2 YSYEKL. CDR3 length: 13 residues. With 8 bases removed from V and 4 bases from J, the gap between germline ends came to 14 bases. The CDR3, as DNA: TGCGCCAGCCTGGCCCAGGGGCTCACTGAAGCTTTCTTT. It translates to CASLAQGLTEAFF.

The chain links TRBV5-4 to TRBJ2-3; D may be TRBD1 or TRBD2 (6 bases each). Germline CDR1 and CDR2: SGHNT and YYREEE (reference sequence). Trimming removed 10 bases from V and 6 bases from J, with 15 bases in between. This CDR3 region has 12 residues. CDR3 sequence (DNA): TGTGCCGGAGGGGGTTTTGAGGATACGCAGTATTTT. Encoded protein: CAGGGFEDTQYF.

V is TRBV7-8 and J is TRBJ2-2, with TRBD2 as a possible D gene (6 bases). Germline V CDR1 and CDR2: SGHVS, FQNEAQ. The CDR3 extends over 13 amino acids. Trimming removed 5 bases at V and 5 bases at J, with 9 bases between. CDR3 DNA sequence: TGTGCCAGCAGCAATGGAGGGACCGGGGAGCTGTTTTTT. It codes for CASSNGGTGELFF. The entire variable domain, with the rest obtained from reference TRBV7-8 and TRBJ2-2, is as follows: GAGVSQSPRYKVAKRGQDVALRCDPISGHVSLFWYQQALGQGPEFLTYFQNEAQLDKSGLPSDRFFAERPEGSVSTLKIQRTQQEDSAVYLCASSNGGTGELFFGEGSRLTVL.

The DNA of the CDR3 is TGTGCCAGCAGCGGGCCGACAGGGAGCAATCAGCCCCAGCATTTT. Amino acid sequence: CASSGPTGSNQPQHF. The V gene is TRBV7-9, the J gene TRBJ1-5; 7 bases map to TRBD1. The CDR3 sequence is 15 residues long. V lost 5 bases, J lost 1 base, and 5 bases stayed unmatched. CDR1 is SEHNR, CDR2 FQNEAQ, per germline (reference sequence). The complete variable domain, with remaining parts taken from reference TRBV7-9 and TRBJ1-5, reads DTGVSQNPRHKITKRGQNVTFRCDPISEHNRLYWYRQTLGQGPEFLTYFQNEAQLEKSRLLSDRFSAERPKGSFSTLEIQRTEQGDSAMYLCASSGPTGSNQPQHFGDGTRLSIL.

The chain uses TRBV13 and TRBJ2-1, with D tentatively TRBD2 (7 bases). The V end was cut by 7 bases, the J end by 5 bases, with 18 bases between. The CDR3 loop spans 15 amino acids. In germline, CDR1 is PRHDT, CDR2 FYEKMQ (reference sequence). CDR3 in DNA: TGTGCCAGCACCGTAGGGGGGGGCCCCGACAATGAGCAGTTCTTC. This codes for CASTVGGGPDNEQFF.

The chain joins TRBV7-9 to TRBJ2-1; D may correspond to TRBD1 or TRBD2 (5 bases each). The V and J ends lost 4 bases and 3 bases respectively, with 10 bases between them. The germline CDR1 and CDR2 sequences are SEHNR and FQNEAQ (reference sequence). The length of the CDR3 is 14 residues. The CDR3 bases are TGTGCCAGCAGCTCGGGACGGATCTACAATGAGCAGTTCTTC. This gives the protein CASSSGRIYNEQFF.

The rearrangement joins TRBV5-4 to TRBJ1-1; 10 nucleotides match TRBD1. This CDR3 comprises 13 residues. CDR1 and CDR2 (germline): SGHNT, YYREEE (reference sequence). Unmatched junction bases numbered 5, after V lost 5 bases and J lost 7 bases. The CDR3 region has the DNA TGTGCCAGCAGGGACAGGGGGATTAGTGAAGCTTTCTTT. Translated: CASRDRGISEAFF.